These T cell receptor beta chains were read from a single sample in a study of T cell responses to AZD1222 COVID-19 vaccine. The protocol was immunoSEQ multiplex PCR, while the TCRdb copy is restricted to in-frame clones and leaves out a portion. In the table there are some 160,000 clones, about 91% of which are singletons. The source material was peripheral blood, sampled on day 0 of AZD1222 vaccination. These receptors all stem from an adult in good health. The CDR3 runs from the conserved cysteine through the conserved F or W. Fields, in order: CDR3 protein, V gene, J gene, clone size. Rows may omit the clone size; those that give it use once, few, many or a size class.

CDR3 protein: CASSLGGQGYGYTF
V gene: TRBV5-4
J gene: TRBJ1-2
clone size: NA

CDR3 protein: CAWTSGSYEQYF
V gene: TRBV30
J gene: TRBJ2-7
clone size: NA

CDR3 protein: CASSPLGWDEQFF
V gene: TRBV14
J gene: TRBJ2-1
clone size: NA

CDR3 protein: CASSYGGRGSVETQYF
V gene: TRBV6-2/TRBV6-3
J gene: TRBJ2-5
clone size: NA

CDR3 protein: CASSSTRQKLFF
V gene: TRBV11-3
J gene: TRBJ1-4
clone size: NA

CDR3 protein: CASRAAGRRLGEQFF
V gene: TRBV7-9
J gene: TRBJ2-1
clone size: NA

CDR3 protein: CAWSGQGQETQYF
V gene: TRBV30
J gene: TRBJ2-5
clone size: NA

CDR3 protein: CASSLLFTSGRFDEQFF
V gene: TRBV7-9
J gene: TRBJ2-1
clone size: NA

CDR3 protein: CASSLVGLYGYTF
V gene: TRBV11-2
J gene: TRBJ1-2
clone size: NA

CDR3 protein: CASRDSLYNEQFF
V gene: TRBV6-5
J gene: TRBJ2-1
clone size: NA

CDR3 protein: CASRWGLNTEAFF
V gene: TRBV19
J gene: TRBJ1-1
clone size: NA

CDR3 protein: CASSFPRGRPETQYF
V gene: TRBV7-4
J gene: TRBJ2-5
clone size: NA

CDR3 protein: CASSLPGTGSYNEQFF
V gene: TRBV27
J gene: TRBJ2-1
clone size: NA

CDR3 protein: CASNFGGYTEAFF
V gene: TRBV7-9
J gene: TRBJ1-1
clone size: NA

CDR3 protein: CASSFYRLAGATDTQYF
V gene: TRBV5-1
J gene: TRBJ2-3
clone size: NA

CDR3 protein: CASSSAPFGAGSYNEQFF
V gene: TRBV19
J gene: TRBJ2-1
clone size: NA

CDR3 protein: CASSLRKGSYEQYF
V gene: TRBV27
J gene: TRBJ2-7
clone size: once

CDR3 protein: CASSLPGLATTDTQYF
V gene: TRBV4-1
J gene: TRBJ2-3
clone size: NA

CDR3 protein: CASSLSRTGELFF
V gene: TRBV7-3
J gene: TRBJ2-2
clone size: NA

CDR3 protein: CASSVDGDYSNQPQHF
V gene: TRBV19
J gene: TRBJ1-5
clone size: few

CDR3 protein: CASSFGTGGQNTEAFF
V gene: TRBV5-1
J gene: TRBJ1-1
clone size: NA

CDR3 protein: CASSSGDGELFF
V gene: TRBV11-3
J gene: TRBJ2-2
clone size: NA

CDR3 protein: CASSISDSGGHYGYTF
V gene: TRBV4-1
J gene: TRBJ1-2
clone size: NA

CDR3 protein: CASSSALDTQYF
V gene: TRBV12-3/TRBV12-4
J gene: TRBJ2-3
clone size: NA

CDR3 protein: CASSERDGYGYTF
V gene: TRBV19
J gene: TRBJ1-2
clone size: NA

CDR3 protein: CASSLGSGANVLTF
V gene: TRBV5-1
J gene: TRBJ2-6
clone size: NA

CDR3 protein: CASTPGSSNEKLFF
V gene: TRBV9
J gene: TRBJ1-4
clone size: once

CDR3 protein: CASSFVQGKGNTEAFF
V gene: TRBV28
J gene: TRBJ1-1
clone size: NA

CDR3 protein: CASSLVGGVNTGELFF
V gene: TRBV7-3
J gene: TRBJ2-2
clone size: NA

CDR3 protein: CASSPRGPLGDTQYF
V gene: TRBV18
J gene: TRBJ2-3
clone size: NA

CDR3 protein: CASSQGAGGDEQFF
V gene: TRBV4-3
J gene: TRBJ2-1
clone size: NA

CDR3 protein: CASSLGPGQEQYF
V gene: TRBV7-3
J gene: TRBJ2-7
clone size: NA

CDR3 protein: CSARAGYTGELFF
V gene: TRBV29-1
J gene: TRBJ2-2
clone size: NA

CDR3 protein: CASSIPGTETYGYTF
V gene: TRBV19
J gene: TRBJ1-2
clone size: NA

CDR3 protein: CASSYVAIAKNIQYF
V gene: TRBV6-6
J gene: TRBJ2-4
clone size: NA

CDR3 protein: CASSTTTPSLPGFF
V gene: TRBV28
J gene: TRBJ1-1
clone size: NA

CDR3 protein: CASSSLSANYGYTF
V gene: TRBV27
J gene: TRBJ1-2
clone size: NA

CDR3 protein: CASSDLRDHHEQFF
V gene: TRBV6-1
J gene: TRBJ2-1
clone size: NA

CDR3 protein: CASSDIERTDLKANYGYTF
V gene: TRBV9
J gene: TRBJ1-2
clone size: NA

CDR3 protein: CASSLGAATSVGNTIYF
V gene: TRBV28
J gene: TRBJ1-3
clone size: NA

CDR3 protein: CASSQGSNQPQHF
V gene: TRBV5-8
J gene: TRBJ1-5
clone size: NA

CDR3 protein: CASRAGGSYNEQFF
V gene: TRBV19
J gene: TRBJ2-1
clone size: NA

CDR3 protein: CASSLRSWETNYGYTF
V gene: TRBV11-2
J gene: TRBJ1-2
clone size: NA

CDR3 protein: CASSQGWRAGDRDTQYF
V gene: TRBV3-1/TRBV3-2
J gene: TRBJ2-3
clone size: NA

CDR3 protein: CASSPADGPYEQYF
V gene: TRBV18
J gene: TRBJ2-7
clone size: NA

CDR3 protein: CASSITSGSGTDTQYF
V gene: TRBV19
J gene: TRBJ2-3
clone size: NA

CDR3 protein: CASSTDGASTDTQYF
V gene: TRBV11-3
J gene: TRBJ2-3
clone size: NA

CDR3 protein: CASSPQVLGTEAFF
V gene: TRBV9
J gene: TRBJ1-1
clone size: NA

CDR3 protein: CAISESTAYEQYF
V gene: TRBV10-3
J gene: TRBJ2-7
clone size: NA

CDR3 protein: CASSYFRTSGSTDTQYF
V gene: TRBV5-8
J gene: TRBJ2-3
clone size: NA

CDR3 protein: CAWGRGMNTEAFF
V gene: TRBV30
J gene: TRBJ1-1
clone size: NA

CDR3 protein: CASSYLGPTYNEQFF
V gene: TRBV6-2/TRBV6-3
J gene: TRBJ2-1
clone size: NA

CDR3 protein: CAWSSGWTEAFF
V gene: TRBV30
J gene: TRBJ1-1
clone size: NA

CDR3 protein: CASSQDGPRISQPQHF
V gene: TRBV14
J gene: TRBJ1-5
clone size: NA

CDR3 protein: CASSSPGLDRNEQFF
V gene: TRBV13
J gene: TRBJ2-1
clone size: NA

CDR3 protein: CASTSGRIEQFF
V gene: TRBV30
J gene: TRBJ2-1
clone size: NA

CDR3 protein: CATREPNYGYTF
V gene: TRBV19
J gene: TRBJ1-2
clone size: NA

CDR3 protein: CASSLPKSGNNYEQYF
V gene: TRBV5-1
J gene: TRBJ2-7
clone size: NA

CDR3 protein: CASSPTDGYFYGYTF
V gene: TRBV3-1/TRBV3-2
J gene: TRBJ1-2
clone size: NA

CDR3 protein: CASSLGGSSVGTEAFF
V gene: TRBV5-1
J gene: TRBJ1-1
clone size: once